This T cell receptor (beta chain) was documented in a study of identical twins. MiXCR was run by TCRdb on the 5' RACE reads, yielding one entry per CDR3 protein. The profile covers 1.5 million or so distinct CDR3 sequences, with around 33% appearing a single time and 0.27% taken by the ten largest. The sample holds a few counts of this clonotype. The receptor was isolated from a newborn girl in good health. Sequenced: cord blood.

The CDR3, as DNA: TGCAGTGCTAGAGCGACAGGCTACGAGCAGTACTTC. This sequence encodes CSARATGYEQYF. The chain is built from TRBV20-1 and TRBJ2-7; possibly TRBD1 for D (6 bases). The V end lost 1 base, the J end lost 3 bases, and 7 bases lay between the germline ends. This CDR3 has 12 amino acids. Germline V gene data show CDR1 as DFQATT and CDR2 as SNEGSKA (reference sequence).